The 25 T cell receptor beta chains below were found in one sample sequenced in a study of Graves' ophthalmopathy and Graves' hyperthyroidism. Amplifying from RNA transcripts, the study obtained TCR beta CDR3 regions. HTBI primers were used in a first-round RT-PCR, which preceded a second-round multiplex PCR. TCRdb itself ran the multiplex PCR reads through MiXCR, one entry per CDR3 protein. This table holds hundreds of thousands of distinct CDR3 sequences, about 20% found once. Sample: peripheral blood. All receptors come from a woman under 30 with stable Graves' hyperthyroidism. Some clones in this sample may be carry-over from other donors' samples.

This clonotype was seen more than once but under ten times. J is TRBJ1-1 and V is TRBV6-2 or TRBV6-3; 9 bases fit TRBD1. Losses at the gene ends were 6 bases for V and 12 bases for J; bases not matched to a gene: 5. Germline V gene data show CDR1 as MNHEY and CDR2 as SVGEGT. CDR3 length: 11 amino acids. CDR3 DNA: TGTGCCAGCAGCATGACAGGGGGGACTTTCTTT. Translation: CASSMTGGTFF.

V and J are TRBV12-3 or TRBV12-4 and TRBJ2-5; a possible D gene is TRBD2 (6 bases). V shed 5 bases and J shed 3 bases, with 13 bases lying between them. This CDR3 has 14 amino acids. The CDR3 loop is CASSTSSLEETQYF. The CDR3 DNA reads as TGTGCCAGCAGTACTAGCAGTCTTGAAGAGACCCAGTACTTC.

This clonotype has a count of ten or more. The rearrangement links TRBV28 to TRBJ2-7, with D possibly matching TRBD2 (6 bases). CDR1 is MDHEN and CDR2 is SYDVKM in the germline V gene. V lost 2 bases to trimming and J lost 3 bases, with 14 bases between them. The CDR3 sequence is 15 residues long. The CDR3 is CASSLRGGEGYEQYF. The CDR3 nucleotides are TGTGCCAGCAGTTTAAGGGGCGGGGAAGGCTACGAGCAGTACTTC.

CDR3 in amino acids: CSANRDRDYGYTF. For the CDR3, the DNA is TGCAGTGCTAACCGGGACAGGGACTATGGCTACACCTTC. The chain has TRBV20-1 and TRBJ1-2, with TRBD1 matching 9 bases. This CDR3 spans 13 amino acids. The germline gives CDR1 DFQATT, CDR2 SNEGSKA (reference sequence). Trimming took 4 bases from V and 3 from J; bases not matched to a gene: 3.

The J gene is TRBJ1-1, the V gene TRBV4-1; maybe TRBD1 (5 bases). CDR3 length equals 13 residues. The germline gives CDR1 MGHRA, CDR2 YSYEKL. Trimming took off 3 bases at V and 6 bases at J, with 11 bases between the two ends. CDR3 DNA sequence: TGCGCCAGCAGCCACACGACAGTCTCTGAAGCTTTCTTT. Encoded protein: CASSHTTVSEAFF.

This clonotype has ten or more counts. The chain is built from TRBV28 and TRBJ1-5; 10 positions agree with TRBD1. The CDR3 totals 14 residues. The germline V gene encodes CDR1 MDHEN and CDR2 SYDVKM. V gave up 11 bases and J gave up 6 bases; unmatched junction bases: 10. CDR3: CAGQTGGSGQPQHF. DNA of the CDR3: TGTGCCGGCCAGACAGGGGGCAGCGGTCAGCCCCAGCATTTT.

There are many counts of this clonotype. CDR3 coding DNA: TGTGCCAGTGGGACAGGGAGGGACGAGCAGTACTTC. This encodes CASGTGRDEQYF. This chain joins TRBV19 and TRBJ2-7, with 9 bases aligning to TRBD1. This CDR3 has 12 residues. Losses at the gene ends were 8 bases for V and 5 bases for J; bases not matched to a gene: 4. Germline CDR1 and CDR2: LNHDA and SQIVND (reference sequence). The entire variable domain, with the rest obtained from reference TRBV19 and TRBJ2-7, is as follows: DGGITQSPKYLFRKEGQNVTLSCEQNLNHDAMYWYRQDPGQGLRLIYYSQIVNDFQKGDIAEGYSVSREKKESFPLTVTSAQKNPTAFYLCASGTGRDEQYFGPGTRLTVT.

This clonotype was picked up many times. The chain has TRBV6-1 and TRBJ1-2; no definite D call. This CDR3 has 13 residues. V shed 7 bases and J shed 4 bases, with 13 bases lying between them. The germline V gene encodes CDR1 MNHNS and CDR2 SASEGT. CDR3: CASNPIDGYGYTF. CDR3 nucleotides: TGTGCCAGCAACCCGATTGACGGCTATGGCTACACCTTC.

This clonotype showed up many times. CDR3 sequence reads: CASSQRLSQETQYF. The CDR3 region has the DNA TGTGCCAGCAGCCAGAGGCTCAGTCAAGAGACCCAGTACTTC. The J gene is TRBJ2-5, the V gene TRBV7-9; D gene uncertain. Trimming pared 5 bases from V and 2 bases from J, leaving 12 bases between. In germline, CDR1 is SEHNR, CDR2 FQNEAQ (reference sequence). The length of the CDR3 is 14 residues.

This clonotype was recorded at least ten times. The chain employs TRBV7-9 and TRBJ2-5; 8 nucleotides line up with TRBD1. The V gene's germline CDR1 is SEHNR and CDR2 FQNEAQ (reference sequence). V was clipped by 5 bases and J by 6 bases; unmatched bases: 5. The CDR3 loop spans 13 amino acids. CDR3 region: CASSADRGKTQYF. As DNA, the CDR3 is TGTGCCAGCAGCGCCGACAGGGGCAAGACCCAGTACTTC.

In its sample, this clonotype was seen many times. The CDR3 DNA is TGCAGCGTCACTAAGAATTCCTACGAGCAGTACTTC. Translated: CSVTKNSYEQYF. This chain connects TRBV20-1 to TRBJ2-7; no reliable D call. The CDR3 spans 12 residues. Germline V CDR1 and CDR2: DFQATT, SNEGSKA (reference sequence).

The chain combines TRBV28 with TRBJ1-2; 7 bases agree with TRBD1. The CDR3 length is 15 residues. Germline CDR1 MDHEN, CDR2 SYDVKM. The V segment lost 8 bases and the J segment 2 bases; nucleotides outside the gene matches: 11. The CDR3 is CASGAGGIGNYGYTF. CDR3 bases: TGTGCCAGCGGAGCAGGGGGTATCGGGAACTATGGCTACACCTTC.

Many counts were recorded for this clonotype. The chain uses TRBV25-1 and TRBJ2-2, with 12 nucleotides matching TRBD2. V was pared by 5 bases and J by 1 base, with 14 bases of the junction left unmatched. This CDR3 region has 20 residues. The germline V gene encodes CDR1 MGHDK and CDR2 SYGVNS. CDR3 loop: CASSSWTSGNPRGNTGELFF. Written as DNA, the CDR3 is TGTGCCAGCAGTTCCTGGACTAGCGGGAACCCTAGGGGGAACACCGGGGAGCTGTTTTTT.

In its sample, this clonotype was seen many times. This chain links TRBV7-8 with TRBJ2-7, with D perhaps given as TRBD1 or TRBD2 (6 bases each). The CDR3 loop spans 13 amino acids. The ends were cut back, 4 bases at V and 6 bases at J, with 13 bases in the middle. Germline V gene lookup returns CDR1 SGHVS and CDR2 FQNEAQ. CDR3 region: CASSWGTGAEQYF. The CDR3 DNA reads TGTGCCAGCAGCTGGGGGACGGGGGCCGAGCAGTACTTC.

This clonotype came up many times. At one end, the junction sequence differs from germline, possibly due to a read error. V and J are TRBV6-1 and TRBJ1-3; possibly TRBD1 for D (6 bases). The CDR3 runs 16 residues. Germline V gene data show CDR1 as MNHNS and CDR2 as SASEGT. The chain's CDR3 is CASTEGGETSGNTIYF. The CDR3 DNA reads TGTGCCAGCACTGAAGGGGGGGAAACCTCTGGAAACACCATATATTTT.

This clonotype appeared many times. The chain carries TRBV27 and TRBJ2-7; 14 bases fit TRBD2. CDR3 length: 16 residues. Germline lookup yields CDR1 MNHEY and CDR2 SMNVEV (reference sequence). The V gene end was trimmed by 5 bases and the J gene end by 1 base; junction bases not matched to a gene: 4. The CDR3 DNA is TGTGCCAGCAGTCTAGGGACTAGCGGGGGTTCCTACGAGCAGTACTTC. It encodes CASSLGTSGGSYEQYF.

The J gene is TRBJ2-3, the V gene TRBV29-1, with a tentative D call TRBD2 (6 bases). Germline values: CDR1 SQVTM, CDR2 ANQGSEA. CDR3 size: 16 residues. Trimming removed 0 bases at V and 10 bases at J, with 23 bases between. The CDR3 DNA reads as TGCAGCGTTGAAGATTGGTCTAGCGCTCTCCGCGGGGCGCAGTATTTT. It specifies CSVEDWSSALRGAQYF.

This clonotype was counted ten times or more. The chain carries TRBV5-1 and TRBJ1-5, with 7 bases aligning to TRBD1. CDR3 length equals 15 residues. With V trimmed by 6 bases and J by 2 bases, 8 bases remained unmatched. Germline loops: CDR1 SGHRS, CDR2 YFSETQ. CDR3 DNA sequence: TGCGCCAGCAAGGACAGGCCCGGGGGCAATCAGCCCCAGCATTTT. Amino acid sequence: CASKDRPGGNQPQHF.

The chain recombines TRBV2 with TRBJ2-5; the D gene is possibly TRBD1 (6 bases). This CDR3 spans 14 amino acids. Looked up from germline, CDR1 is SNHLY and CDR2 is FYNNEI. The V gene lost 7 bases and the J gene lost 4 bases, with 16 bases spanning the gap. DNA for the CDR3: TGTGCCAGCAAGAAAGAAGGGGGTATAGAGACCCAGTACTTC. The encoded protein is CASKKEGGIETQYF.

Details on this clonotype: A read error is likely, as this CDR3 ends without the conserved phenylalanine or tryptophan. The V call is TRBV11-2, the J call TRBJ2-5; no reliable D call. This CDR3 has 16 residues. Germline V gene sequence: CDR1 SGHAT, CDR2 FQNNGV. The germline V and J ends were trimmed by 5 bases and 3 bases, with 19 bases remaining between them. The CDR3 coding sequence is TGTGCCAGCAGCCGCGGACCATCCCTGGGAAAAGAGACCCAGTACTCC. Amino acids: CASSRGPSLGKETQYS.

This clonotype was counted at least ten times. The rearrangement joins TRBV6-2 or TRBV6-3 to TRBJ2-7, with D hard to call. Germline CDR1 reads MNHEY; CDR2 reads SVGEGT. The CDR3 covers 12 residues. V was cut by 5 bases and J by 4 bases, with 9 bases left in between. CDR3 coding DNA: TGTGCCAGCAGTCACACCGCTTACGAGCAGTACTTC. Encoded protein: CASSHTAYEQYF.

This clonotype has a count of ten or more. V and J are TRBV28 and TRBJ1-2; D unclear. The CDR3 spans 10 residues. Germline CDR1 MDHEN, CDR2 SYDVKM. The V gene lost 8 bases and the J gene lost 10 bases, with 11 bases spanning the gap. The DNA for the CDR3 is TGTGCCAGCGGGTTTGAGTCCTACACCTTC. Protein sequence: CASGFESYTF.

This clonotype showed up many times. This chain connects TRBV10-3 to TRBJ1-5; D ambiguous. CDR1 and CDR2 from the germline V gene are ENHRY and SYGVKD. Trimming removed 0 bases from V and 3 bases from J, with 12 bases in between. This CDR3 comprises 16 residues. This CDR3 reads CAISESAWGNNQPQHF. The DNA of the CDR3 is TGTGCCATCAGTGAGTCGGCCTGGGGAAACAATCAGCCCCAGCATTTT.

The chain recombines TRBV9 with TRBJ2-7, with D uncertain. This CDR3 contains 15 residues. Per the germline V gene, CDR1 is SGDLS and CDR2 is YYNGEE. With 4 bases removed from V and 0 bases from J, the gap between germline ends came to 14 bases. CDR3 coding DNA: TGTGCCAGCAGCCCTAGACCGGTTAGCTCCTACGAGCAGTACTTC. Protein sequence: CASSPRPVSSYEQYF.

This clonotype was picked up one time. The J gene is TRBJ2-5, the V gene TRBV6-1, with TRBD2 matching over 9 bases. The trim removed 3 bases at V and 4 bases at J, leaving 6 bases unmatched. The CDR3 has 15 residues. CDR1 is MNHNS, CDR2 SASEGT, per germline. The CDR3 DNA follows: TGTGCCAGCAGTGATAGGGCGGGGGGGCCAGAGACCCAGTACTTC. Amino acids: CASSDRAGGPETQYF.